One and the same sample provided the 22 T cell receptor beta chains below, sequenced in a study of blood T cell repertoires in COVID-19. The method was immunoSEQ multiplex PCR; TCRdb's version includes in-frame clones alone and lacks a portion of them. Altogether under 250,000 clones are present, over 75% being singletons, with the ten largest covering approximately 10%. Sequenced material: peripheral blood. These receptors were taken from a man in his fifties or sixties with COVID-19, enrolled during active disease.

The rearrangement joins TRBV7-6 to TRBJ1-6; 8 bases are shared with TRBD1. CDR1 is SGHVS, CDR2 FNYEAQ, per germline. Trimming took 5 bases from V and 0 from J; bases not matched to a gene: 3. This CDR3 has 16 amino acids. This chain's CDR3 is CASSRGQGSYNSPLHF. The CDR3, as DNA: TGTGCCAGCAGCAGAGGACAGGGCTCCTATAATTCACCCCTCCACTTT.

CDR3 residues: CASSSQGSYGYTF. In DNA, the CDR3 is TGTGCCAGCAGTTCCCAGGGTTCCTATGGCTACACCTTC. The chain employs TRBV7-9 and TRBJ1-2; tentative D call: TRBD1 (5 bases). V was cut by 6 bases and J by 4 bases, with 12 bases left in between. Germline-derived CDR1 and CDR2 are SEHNR and FQNEAQ (reference sequence). This CDR3 comprises 13 residues.

This sequence joins TRBV10-3 and TRBJ2-5, with D tentatively TRBD1 (5 bases). Germline CDR1 ENHRY, CDR2 SYGVKD. Trimming removed 6 bases from V and 5 bases from J, with 13 bases in between. The CDR3 is made up of 13 amino acids. The CDR3 loop is CAISAGPRETQYF. The CDR3 nucleotides read TGTGCCATCAGCGCAGGGCCGCGGGAGACCCAGTACTTC.

J is TRBJ2-7 and V is TRBV10-1; 7 bases are a match to TRBD1. The CDR3 is made up of 12 amino acids. Germline lookup yields CDR1 WNHNN and CDR2 SYGVQD (reference sequence). The V segment lost 6 bases and the J segment 4 bases; nucleotides outside the gene matches: 3. The CDR3 sequence is CASSLDRYEQYF. The CDR3 nucleotides read TGCGCCAGCAGCCTGGACAGGTACGAGCAGTACTTC.

The chain recombines TRBV27 with TRBJ2-7, with 7 bases aligning to TRBD2. V lost 8 bases, J lost 7 bases, and 11 bases stayed unmatched. Germline CDR1 and CDR2: MNHEY and SMNVEV (reference sequence). This CDR3 spans 13 amino acids. The CDR3 DNA sequence: TGTGCCAGCGTCATACTAGCGACGGGGGAGCAGTACTTC. This translates into CASVILATGEQYF.

The V and J genes are TRBV19 and TRBJ1-2; no clear D gene. The CDR3 has 13 residues. Germline-derived CDR1 and CDR2 are LNHDA and SQIVND (reference sequence). Trimming removed 5 bases at V and 7 bases at J, with 14 bases between. The CDR3 reads CASSDDGPRGYTF. CDR3 DNA sequence: TGTGCCAGTAGTGACGATGGGCCTCGTGGCTACACCTTC.

The rearrangement links TRBV7-2 to TRBJ2-7; no clear D gene. Looked up from germline, CDR1 is SGHTA and CDR2 is FQGNSA. V was clipped by 4 bases and J by 6 bases, with 16 bases between them. The length of the CDR3 is 14 residues. The CDR3 region has the DNA TGTGCCAGCAGCTCGGCCGCTTTAGCCGGCGAGCAGTACTTC. It encodes CASSSAALAGEQYF.

The chain joins TRBV19 to TRBJ2-2; D gene ambiguous. Germline V gene lookup returns CDR1 LNHDA and CDR2 SQIVND (reference sequence). Trimming pared 5 bases from V and 0 bases from J, leaving 10 bases between. The CDR3 consists of 15 residues. DNA for the CDR3: TGTGCCAGTAGTGCACAGAGCTCGAACACCGGGGAGCTGTTTTTT. As protein: CASSAQSSNTGELFF.

The chain is built from TRBV15 and TRBJ1-2; 9 nucleotides agree with TRBD1. From germline, CDR1 is LNHNV and CDR2 YYDKDF (reference sequence). The V and J ends lost 3 bases and 6 bases, in that order; junction bases with no gene match: 8. The CDR3 runs 15 residues. CDR3 DNA: TGTGCCACCAGCAGGACCCCAGACAGGGGGGATGGCTACACCTTC. This encodes CATSRTPDRGDGYTF.

This chain joins TRBV7-9 and TRBJ2-3, with 8 bases fitting TRBD1. After removal of 5 bases from V and 2 bases from J, the junction contained 9 bases not matched to a gene. CDR1 is SEHNR and CDR2 is FQNEAQ in the germline V gene (reference sequence). This CDR3 has 16 amino acids. In nucleotides, the CDR3 is TGTGCCAGCAGCCCTCAGGGGGCGGGTGTCACAGATACGCAGTATTTT. Translated, it gives CASSPQGAGVTDTQYF.

V and J are TRBV27 and TRBJ1-6; no firm D call. Germline V gene sequence: CDR1 MNHEY, CDR2 SMNVEV (reference sequence). This CDR3 spans 15 amino acids. Between the trimmed V and J ends, which lost 5 bases and 8 bases, there was a span of 16 bases. DNA for the CDR3: TGTGCCAGCAGTCCGAGCCGGGATAGATATTCACCCCTCCACTTT. Translating gives CASSPSRDRYSPLHF.

The rearrangement joins TRBV7-8 to TRBJ1-4, with a weak D call TRBD1 (6 bases). Germline values: CDR1 SGHVS, CDR2 FQNEAQ. This CDR3 has 14 amino acids. Trimming left V 6 bases short and J 8 bases short, with 16 bases between. Here the CDR3 DNA reads TGTGCCAGCAGTCGGGACAACTCTCGCGAAAAACTGTTTTTT. As protein: CASSRDNSREKLFF. Together with reference TRBV7-8 and TRBJ1-4, the CDR3 gives the full variable domain: GAGVSQSPRYKVAKRGQDVALRCDPISGHVSLFWYQQALGQGPEFLTYFQNEAQLDKSGLPSDRFFAERPEGSVSTLKIQRTQQEDSAVYLCASSRDNSREKLFFGSGTQLSVL.

This clone was counted only a few times. The V and J genes are TRBV15 and TRBJ2-5, with D possibly TRBD1 on 5 matching bases. From germline, CDR1 is LNHNV and CDR2 YYDKDF (reference sequence). CDR3 length: 12 residues. V dropped 4 bases and J dropped 5 bases, with 8 bases sitting between them. This CDR3 reads CATSKGMETQYF. The CDR3 coding sequence is TGTGCCACCAGCAAGGGGATGGAGACCCAGTACTTC.

The chain recombines TRBV7-2 with TRBJ2-3, with 7 bases matching TRBD2. From germline, CDR1 is SGHTA and CDR2 FQGNSA. Trimming took 1 base from V and 1 from J; bases not matched to a gene: 2. This CDR3 comprises 15 residues. The DNA for the CDR3 is TGTGCCAGCAGCTTAGGTGGGGGGGGCACAGATACGCAGTATTTT. It translates to CASSLGGGGTDTQYF. The full variable domain, its missing parts supplied by reference TRBV7-2 and TRBJ2-3, is GAGVSQSPSNKVTEKGKDVELRCDPISGHTALYWYRQSLGQGLEFLIYFQGNSAPDKSGLPSDRFSAERTGGSVSTLTIQRTQQEDSAVYLCASSLGGGGTDTQYFGPGTRLTVL.

V usage is TRBV7-2 and J usage is TRBJ1-6, with D unresolved. Germline-derived CDR1 and CDR2 are SGHTA and FQGNSA. The CDR3 is 14 residues long. With 5 bases removed from V and 3 bases from J, the gap between germline ends came to 8 bases. This CDR3 is CASSPGIYNSPLHF. Here the CDR3 DNA reads TGTGCCAGCAGCCCGGGGATCTATAATTCACCCCTCCACTTT. Filled out from reference TRBV7-2 and TRBJ1-6, the complete variable domain reads GAGVSQSPSNKVTEKGKDVELRCDPISGHTALYWYRQSLGQGLEFLIYFQGNSAPDKSGLPSDRFSAERTGGSVSTLTIQRTQQEDSAVYLCASSPGIYNSPLHFGNGTRLTVT.

The V call is TRBV5-1, the J call TRBJ1-2; unclear D gene. The CDR3 runs 14 residues. Germline V gene data show CDR1 as SGHRS and CDR2 as YFSETQ. Trimming removed 0 bases from V and 0 bases from J, with 6 bases in between. The CDR3 here is CASSLGATNYGYTF. CDR3 nucleotide sequence: TGCGCCAGCAGCTTGGGGGCAACTAACTATGGCTACACCTTC.

The V and J genes are TRBV7-2 and TRBJ1-2, with TRBD1 as a possible D gene (6 bases). The V end lost 5 bases, the J end lost 4 bases, and 14 bases lay between the germline ends. CDR1 is SGHTA and CDR2 is FQGNSA in the germline V gene. The CDR3 totals 14 residues. CDR3 coding DNA: TGTGCCAGCAGCCCCCCGGGGGGCCTCTATGGCTACACCTTC. Translating gives CASSPPGGLYGYTF.

V and J are TRBV6-2 or TRBV6-3 and TRBJ1-1; D gene unclear. The V gene lost 0 bases and the J gene lost 5 bases, with 10 bases spanning the gap. Germline V gives CDR1 MNHEY, CDR2 SVGEGT. The CDR3 runs to 14 residues. The CDR3 sequence: CASSYSWRRTEAFF. CDR3 in DNA: TGTGCCAGCAGTTACTCTTGGAGGAGGACTGAAGCTTTCTTT.

This clone showed up just a few times. The chain has TRBV15 and TRBJ1-2; no firm D call. V lost 5 bases, J lost 4 bases, and 11 bases lay in between. This CDR3 is 13 amino acids long. In germline, CDR1 is LNHNV, CDR2 YYDKDF (reference sequence). The CDR3 loop reads CATSPPPGYGYTF. The DNA for the CDR3 is TGTGCCACCAGCCCCCCCCCGGGCTATGGCTACACCTTC.

This chain links TRBV6-1 with TRBJ1-2; D is unresolved. Deletions cut 4 bases from V and 4 bases from J, with 19 bases between. CDR3 length: 16 residues. The germline gives CDR1 MNHNS, CDR2 SASEGT. Written as DNA, the CDR3 is TGTGCCAGCAGTGTTACAGACCGATTATCCTCCTATGGCTACACCTTC. Translated, it gives CASSVTDRLSSYGYTF.

A remark on this clone: The same CDR3 also results from other DNA sequences found in this sample. The CDR3 protein is CASSPGTSGYNEQFF. The DNA of the CDR3 is TGTGCCAGCTCACCAGGGACTAGCGGCTACAATGAGCAGTTCTTC. The J gene is TRBJ2-1, the V gene TRBV18; TRBD2 agrees at 11 bases. In germline, CDR1 is KGHSH, CDR2 LQKENI. Trimming removed 2 bases from V and 3 bases from J; junction bases left unmatched: 0. CDR3 length: 15 residues.

J is TRBJ2-5 and V is TRBV5-1, with D hard to call. The CDR3 runs 15 residues. Germline values: CDR1 SGHRS, CDR2 YFSETQ. With 4 bases removed from V and 4 bases from J, the gap between germline ends came to 17 bases. The CDR3 protein is CASSLLPGEVETQYF. The CDR3 DNA follows: TGCGCCAGCAGCCTCCTTCCCGGAGAAGTAGAGACCCAGTACTTC.